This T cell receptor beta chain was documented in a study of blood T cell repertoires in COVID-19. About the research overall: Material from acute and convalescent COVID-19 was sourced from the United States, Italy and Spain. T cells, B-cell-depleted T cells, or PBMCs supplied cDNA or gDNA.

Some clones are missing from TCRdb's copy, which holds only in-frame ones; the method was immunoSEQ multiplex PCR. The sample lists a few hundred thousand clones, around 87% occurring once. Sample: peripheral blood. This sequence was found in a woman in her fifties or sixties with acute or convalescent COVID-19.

The CDR3: CASSGGTTSQETQYF. The CDR3 region has the DNA TGTGCCAGCTCGGGGGGGACTACCTCCCAAGAGACCCAGTACTTC. The V call is TRBV18, the J call TRBJ2-5, with 7 bases fitting TRBD2. CDR1 and CDR2 from the germline V gene are KGHSH and LQKENI. The CDR3 length is 15 residues. The J segment lost 1 base and the V segment lost 6 bases, leaving 8 bases of the junction unmatched.